The T cell receptor (beta chain) described here comes from a study of shared clonotypes between healthy human individuals (dated by TCRdb to about 2020). Describing the broader study: A couple of women and a few men aged 18 to 49 years were included in the cohort. To estimate repertoire size and how much clonotypes are shared between individuals, the study performed deep sequencing of blood TCR repertoires from a handful of healthy adults. Per donor, three plates each were used for CD4 naive and CD4 memory, two for CD8 naive, and one for CD8 memory. Libraries were prepared and TCR repertoires were sequenced by different laboratories using diverse techniques, in order to increase sequencing depth and limit assay-specific biases. Each donor's leukapheresis produced roughly between roughly 0.9 and 8.9 billion PBMCs.

TCR CDR3 regions were amplified from genomic DNA by multiplex PCR using the deep immunoSEQ assay. Extracted genomic DNA from each cell subset was distributed evenly across all wells of several immunoSEQ 96-well plates, and each plate was treated as a replicate. For sorted subsets, around 0.2 ug genomic DNA, equal to 25,000 to 35,000 T cell genomes, was loaded into each replicate PCR. Purified libraries were quantified with a Qubit 3.0 fluorometer, sized on a Bioanalyzer 2100, and re-quantified with the KAPA Library Quantification kit. Each immunoSEQ 96-well plate was sequenced on its own single-read 150-cycle Illumina NextSeq 550 flow cell. Turning to the authors' computational methods: The immunoSEQ output contained only junctional sequences without quality scores, so filtering could not match that applied to full-length reads. Sequences were annotated with PyIR, a Python wrapper for IgBLAST v1.9, using IMGT germline references to assign V/J genes and CDR3. Reads with weak V/J assignments (E-value above 1e-6), missing CDR3, stop codons, out-of-frame junctions, or ambiguous translated residues were removed. A V3J clonotype was defined by an identical inferred V gene, J gene, and CDR3 amino acid sequence. The percentage overlap between two repertoires was calculated by dividing the number of shared unique clonotypes by the size of the smaller repertoire. RTK rarefaction, the Chao1 estimator, and Recon v2.1 estimates of unobserved clonotypes were used to assess repertoire richness. For all TCRbeta clonotypes obtained by the gDNA method from several donors, generation probabilities were computed with OLGA. Drawn from immuneACCESS, this table holds only the in-frame rearrangements with V and J called that TCRdb kept. Clones are partly lost; checked studies trace under half to an unresolved V gene and leave the rest unexplained. That table gives V, J and clone size, and the DNA gave D and trimming. The sample has approximately 2,000,000 clones on record, approximately 92% of them singletons. About 1.6% of the sample is in the top ten clones.

Points the paper makes about the study in general: Sampling was restricted to blood, and TCR repertoires in tissue are likely to differ from TCR repertoires in blood. Approximately 5% of naive CD4, more than 3% of naive CD8, 2.3% of memory CD4, and around 0.42% of memory CD8 clonotypes were shared across four donors. The genetic and exposure-history diversity represented was limited by the small number of donors. Compared with non-shared clonotypes, clonotypes shared by all four sorted-subset donors had higher generation probabilities. Pairwise subsampling led to the expectation that sequencing depth would affect the degree of clonotype sharing among donors. Rarefaction of sorted-subset datasets indicated incomplete sequencing despite the large sequencing depth. Estimated clonotype richness was generally larger for naive than for memory subsets.

CD8 naive samples were CD45RO-negative cells positively selected for CCR7, giving a CD45RA+CCR7+ population that excluded TemRA cells. Healthy HIV-negative adults with no recently reported acute infections or vaccinations were included as donors. Only Caucasian adults living in Nashville, Tennessee, USA were represented among the donors. Blood was collected by leukapheresis, and PBMCs were isolated by Ficoll-Histopaque density gradient centrifugation and then cryopreserved in liquid nitrogen vapor phase. Analytical flow cytometry was used to check the purity and quantity of each magnetically sorted T cell population. Genomic DNA was isolated from each sorted fraction and quantified by UV absorbance on a Nanodrop 2000c. Comment on this clone: It lacks a known antigen. No quality values exist for individual bases; no much larger clone is one base distant.

Spanning cysteine to phenylalanine, the CDR3 consists of 17 amino acids. The entry retains the CDR3 DNA only, 51 bases that are in frame from base 1. Trimming takes 1 base off V and 8 bases off J; junction bases not matched to a gene: 13. CDR1 and CDR2, per the germline V gene, are MNHNS and SASEGT. In this chain, TRBV6-1 is recombined with TRBJ2-1, with TRBD1 matching 8 junction bases. The source is a young man in good health. Some clones in this sample may be carry-over from other donors' samples. Sequenced material: naive CD8+ T cells from PBMCs. The intended sense of this specimen's cell subset or site label: CD45RA+CCR7+. The CDR3 loop reads CASSEGVGQGAFHEQFF. Here is the DNA: TGTGCCAGCAGTGAAGGGGTTGGGCAGGGGGCTTTTCATGAGCAGTTCTTC.